These T cell receptor beta chains were read from a single sample in a study of T cell responses to AZD1222 COVID-19 vaccine. TCRdb's table, derived via immunoSEQ multiplex PCR, lists solely in-frame clones and lacks some. The repertoire holds under 150,000 clones, with around 92% as singletons. Material: peripheral blood, obtained 28 days after the second AZD1222 dose. These receptors came from an adult who received the AZD1222 COVID-19 vaccine. Each CDR3 is given with its conserved first and last residue. D genes are given only for firm matches. Only part of the rows carry a size: once, few, many, or a class if the clone is expanded.

D gene	clone size	V gene	J gene	CDR3 protein	CDR3 DNA
.	.	TRBV5-6	TRBJ1-5	CASSSYSNQPQHF	TGTGCCAGCAGCTCGTATAGCAATCAGCCCCAGCATTTT
.	.	TRBV27	TRBJ2-7	CASRPKRGTGAYEQYF	TGTGCCAGCAGACCCAAGAGGGGGACTGGGGCGTACGAGCAGTACTTC
.	.	TRBV7-2	TRBJ1-3	CASSPSRGDTIYF	TGTGCCAGCAGCCCCAGTCGGGGTGACACCATATATTTT
TRBD1	.	TRBV7-8	TRBJ1-2	CASSLFQSGTGEGYTF	TGTGCCAGCAGCTTGTTTCAGTCCGGGACAGGGGAAGGCTACACCTTC
TRBD1	.	TRBV14	TRBJ2-7	CASSQENYRGYEQYF	TGTGCCAGCAGCCAAGAAAACTACAGGGGTTACGAGCAGTACTTC
.	few	TRBV19	TRBJ2-2	CASSRRGGTNTGELFF	TGTGCCAGTAGTCGGAGGGGCGGTACGAACACCGGGGAGCTGTTTTTT
.	.	TRBV5-1	TRBJ1-1	CASSSGPGLEAFF	TGCGCCAGCAGCTCGGGACCGGGGCTTGAAGCTTTCTTT
TRBD2	once	TRBV2	TRBJ2-7	CASRTSGGRGEQYF	TGTGCCAGCAGGACTAGCGGGGGCCGGGGCGAGCAGTACTTC
TRBD1	.	TRBV6-6	TRBJ2-1	CASSTAGTGFF	TGTGCCAGCAGTACAGCCGGGACAGGGTTCTTC
TRBD1	.	TRBV5-1	TRBJ2-7	CASSLVGGALEQYF	TGCGCCAGCAGCTTGGTAGGGGGCGCCTTGGAGCAGTACTTC
.	.	TRBV2	TRBJ1-2	CASSEGRGNYGYTF	TGTGCCAGCAGTGAAGGGCGGGGTAACTATGGCTACACCTTC
TRBD1	once	TRBV27	TRBJ2-7	CASSLSGTGGSEQYF	TGTGCCAGCAGTTTATCTGGGACAGGGGGATCCGAGCAGTACTTC
TRBD1	.	TRBV15	TRBJ1-2	CATSRDYGRDRDGYTF	TGTGCCACCAGCAGAGATTACGGCAGGGACAGGGACGGCTACACCTTC
.	.	TRBV2	TRBJ2-1	CASSQDNEQFF	TGTGCCAGCAGTCAAGACAATGAGCAGTTCTTC
.	.	TRBV7-2	TRBJ1-1	CASSFSVNTEAFF	TGTGCCAGCAGCTTTTCCGTGAACACTGAAGCTTTCTTT
.	.	TRBV28	TRBJ1-4	CASSLNWGPEKLFF	TGTGCCAGCAGTTTGAATTGGGGGCCTGAAAAACTGTTTTTT
.	.	TRBV6-2/TRBV6-3	TRBJ2-3	CASSYSKGLHTDTQYF	TGTGCCAGCAGTTACTCGAAGGGCCTCCACACAGATACGCAGTATTTT
TRBD2	.	TRBV6-4	TRBJ2-3	CASSDSGSSEAGGRADTQYF	TGTGCCAGCAGTGACTCGGGGTCTTCTGAAGCGGGAGGGCGTGCAGATACGCAGTATTTT
.	.	TRBV5-6	TRBJ1-2	CASSFGTQRGYTF	TGTGCCAGCAGCTTCGGGACACAACGGGGCTACACCTTC
.	.	TRBV6-5	TRBJ1-4	CASSYDQGHEKLFF	TGTGCCAGCAGTTACGATCAGGGCCATGAAAAACTGTTTTTT
.	.	TRBV6-5	TRBJ1-4	CASRTSWGEKLFF	TGTGCCAGCAGAACTTCGTGGGGTGAAAAACTGTTTTTT
.	.	TRBV28	TRBJ1-4	CASSRGNEKLFF	TGTGCCAGCAGTAGGGGAAATGAAAAACTGTTTTTT
TRBD1	.	TRBV20-1	TRBJ1-2	CSASARTGEGNYGYTF	TGCAGTGCTAGTGCCCGGACAGGGGAAGGAAACTATGGCTACACCTTC
.	.	TRBV15	TRBJ2-1	CATSRAGAGINNEQFF	TGTGCCACCAGCAGAGCCGGGGCCGGGATCAACAATGAGCAGTTCTTC
TRBD1	.	TRBV24-1	TRBJ2-2	CATAQEGGRVGGELFF	TGTGCCACCGCCCAGGAAGGGGGCAGAGTTGGCGGGGAGCTGTTTTTT
.	.	TRBV28	TRBJ1-5	CASSVTLGNQPQHF	TGTGCCAGCAGTGTGACCCTTGGCAATCAGCCCCAGCATTTT
.	.	TRBV3-1/TRBV3-2	TRBJ2-7	CASSRSSLGSYEQYF	TGTGCCAGCAGCCGATCCAGCCTGGGTTCCTACGAGCAGTACTTC
.	.	TRBV2	TRBJ1-3	CASSATLGGNTIYF	TGTGCCAGCAGCGCCACTCTCGGTGGAAACACCATATATTTT
TRBD1	.	TRBV3-1/TRBV3-2	TRBJ1-6	CASSQKGTGSLGSLHF	TGTGCCAGCAGCCAAAAGGGGACAGGGTCCCTCGGGTCCCTCCACTTT
.	once	TRBV6-6	TRBJ1-2	CASSYPEYGYGYTF	TGTGCCAGCAGTTACCCGGAATATGGCTATGGCTACACCTTC
TRBD1	.	TRBV28	TRBJ2-3	CASSLQGAGTDTQYF	TGTGCCAGCAGTTTACAGGGGGCTGGGACAGATACGCAGTATTTT
.	.	TRBV25-1	TRBJ1-1	CASSEHDRRKAFF	TGTGCCAGCAGTGAACATGACAGGAGGAAAGCTTTCTTT
TRBD2	.	TRBV12-5	TRBJ2-2	CASGRGTSGRVGPGELFF	TGTGCTAGTGGTCGCGGGACTAGCGGGAGGGTGGGTCCCGGGGAGCTGTTTTTT
.	.	TRBV25-1	TRBJ2-7	CASSGGGYEQYF	TGTGCCAGCAGTGGCGGAGGCTACGAGCAGTACTTC
.	.	TRBV13	TRBJ2-7	CASSSPGRNYEQYF	TGTGCCAGCAGCTCCCCCGGGAGAAACTACGAGCAGTACTTC
.	.	TRBV28	TRBJ1-6	CASSDIRNSPLHF	TGTGCCAGCAGCGACATACGGAACTCACCCCTCCACTTT
.	.	TRBV27	TRBJ2-7	CASWSGVGYEQYF	TGTGCCAGCTGGTCCGGGGTCGGCTACGAGCAGTACTTC
TRBD2	.	TRBV6-1	TRBJ2-5	CASSELAGTQETQYF	TGTGCCAGCAGTGAACTAGCGGGCACACAAGAGACCCAGTACTTC
TRBD2	.	TRBV28	TRBJ2-3	CASSLFLGLAGEPDTQYF	TGTGCCAGCAGTTTATTCCTTGGACTAGCGGGAGAACCAGATACGCAGTATTTT
.	once	TRBV11-3	TRBJ2-3	CASSSTTLGTDTQYF	TGTGCCAGCAGCTCCACGACGTTGGGCACAGATACGCAGTATTTT
TRBD1	.	TRBV5-8	TRBJ2-5	CASSATGSRETQYF	TGTGCCAGCAGCGCGACAGGGAGTCGGGAGACCCAGTACTTC
.	.	TRBV5-8	TRBJ2-7	CASSPRQYPYEQYF	TGTGCCAGCAGCCCAAGACAGTACCCCTACGAGCAGTACTTC
TRBD1	.	TRBV6-5	TRBJ2-7	CASRIQGATYEQYF	TGTGCCAGCAGAATACAGGGGGCTACCTACGAGCAGTACTTC
.	.	TRBV30	TRBJ1-1	CAWMGGGDTEAFF	TGTGCCTGGATGGGGGGAGGGGACACTGAAGCTTTCTTT
.	.	TRBV12-5	TRBJ2-1	CASGLVLGRANNEQFF	TGTGCTAGTGGTTTGGTACTCGGACGAGCTAACAATGAGCAGTTCTTC
.	.	TRBV28	TRBJ1-5	CASSWRVSNQPQHF	TGTGCCAGCAGCTGGAGGGTTAGCAATCAGCCCCAGCATTTT
.	once	TRBV2	TRBJ2-1	CASRGRRYEQFF	TGTGCCAGCAGGGGGAGGCGGTATGAGCAGTTCTTC
.	.	TRBV4-1	TRBJ1-4	CASSQDEWRNEKLFF	TGCGCCAGCAGCCAAGATGAATGGAGGAATGAAAAACTGTTTTTT
TRBD2	.	TRBV7-9	TRBJ2-3	CASLAAGVIDTQYF	TGTGCCAGCTTAGCGGCGGGAGTGATAGATACGCAGTATTTT
.	few	TRBV5-1	TRBJ2-7	CASSFVLQGSYEQYF	TGCGCCAGCAGCTTCGTATTGCAGGGCAGCTACGAGCAGTACTTC
.	few	TRBV6-1	TRBJ1-5	CASSDPPGFGQPQHF	TGTGCCAGCAGTGACCCCCCAGGGTTTGGGCAGCCCCAGCATTTT
.	.	TRBV3-1/TRBV3-2	TRBJ2-7	CASSTPRGSNEQYF	TGTGCCAGCAGCACCCCCCGAGGAAGTAACGAGCAGTACTTC
.	.	TRBV18	TRBJ1-1	CASSPGWPGTEAFF	TGTGCCAGCTCACCTGGGTGGCCAGGGACTGAAGCTTTCTTT